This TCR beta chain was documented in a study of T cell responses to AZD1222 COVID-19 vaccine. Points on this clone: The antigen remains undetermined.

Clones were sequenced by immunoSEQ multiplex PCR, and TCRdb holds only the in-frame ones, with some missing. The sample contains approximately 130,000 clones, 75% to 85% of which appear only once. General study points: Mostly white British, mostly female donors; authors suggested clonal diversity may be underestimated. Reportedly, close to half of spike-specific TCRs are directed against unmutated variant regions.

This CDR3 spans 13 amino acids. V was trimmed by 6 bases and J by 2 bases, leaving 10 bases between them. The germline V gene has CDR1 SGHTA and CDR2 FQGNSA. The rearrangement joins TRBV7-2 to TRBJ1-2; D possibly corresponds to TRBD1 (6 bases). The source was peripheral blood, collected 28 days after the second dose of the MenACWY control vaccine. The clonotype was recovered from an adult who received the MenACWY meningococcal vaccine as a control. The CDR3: CASSHDRNYGYTF. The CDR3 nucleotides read TGTGCCAGCAGTCACGACAGGAACTATGGCTACACCTTC.